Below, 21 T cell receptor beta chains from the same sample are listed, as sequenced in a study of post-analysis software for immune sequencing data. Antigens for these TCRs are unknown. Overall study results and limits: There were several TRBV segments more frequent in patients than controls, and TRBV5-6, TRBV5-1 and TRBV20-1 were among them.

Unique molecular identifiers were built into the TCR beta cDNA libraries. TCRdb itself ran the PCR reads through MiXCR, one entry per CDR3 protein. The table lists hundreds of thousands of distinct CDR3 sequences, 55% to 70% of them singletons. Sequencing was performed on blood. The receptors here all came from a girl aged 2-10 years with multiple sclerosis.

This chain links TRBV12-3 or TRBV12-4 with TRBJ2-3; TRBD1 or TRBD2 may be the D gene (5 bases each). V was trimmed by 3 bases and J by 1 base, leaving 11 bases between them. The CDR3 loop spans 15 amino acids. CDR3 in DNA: TGTGCCAGCAGTTTGAGGGGCTTCGGCACAGATACGCAGTATTTT. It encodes CASSLRGFGTDTQYF.

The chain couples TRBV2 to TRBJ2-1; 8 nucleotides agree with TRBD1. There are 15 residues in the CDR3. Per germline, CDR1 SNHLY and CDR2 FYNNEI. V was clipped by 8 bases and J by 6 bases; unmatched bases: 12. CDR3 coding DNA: TGTGCCAGCGGCCCCAGGACAGGGATTATCAATGAGCAGTTCTTC. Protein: CASGPRTGIINEQFF.

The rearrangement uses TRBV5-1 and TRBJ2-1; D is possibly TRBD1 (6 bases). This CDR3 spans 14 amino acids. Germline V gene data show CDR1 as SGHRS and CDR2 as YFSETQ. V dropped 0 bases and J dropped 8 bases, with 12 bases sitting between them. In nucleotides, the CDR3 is TGCGCCAGCAGCTTGGCCAGGGGAGAGGATGAGCAGTTCTTC. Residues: CASSLARGEDEQFF.

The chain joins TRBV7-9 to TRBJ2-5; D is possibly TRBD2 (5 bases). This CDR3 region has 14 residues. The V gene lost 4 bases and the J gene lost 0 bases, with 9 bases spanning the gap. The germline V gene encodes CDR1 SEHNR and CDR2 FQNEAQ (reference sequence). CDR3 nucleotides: TGTGCCAGCAGCTCCGGGGAGTACCAAGAGACCCAGTACTTC. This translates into CASSSGEYQETQYF.

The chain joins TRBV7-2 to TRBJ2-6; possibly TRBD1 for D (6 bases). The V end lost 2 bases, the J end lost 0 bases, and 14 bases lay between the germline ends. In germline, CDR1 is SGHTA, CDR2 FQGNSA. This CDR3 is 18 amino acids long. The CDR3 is CASSLFGGKRSGANVLTF. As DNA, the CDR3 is TGTGCCAGCAGCTTATTTGGGGGCAAACGCTCTGGGGCCAACGTCCTGACTTTC.

The DNA of the CDR3 is TGTGCCAGTAGTGAAGGACAGGGAACAAACATTCAGTACTTC. It encodes CASSEGQGTNIQYF. V gene TRBV19 combines with J gene TRBJ2-4; TRBD1 aligns across 8 bases. The V gene end was trimmed by 5 bases and the J gene end by 6 bases; junction bases not matched to a gene: 6. The CDR3 runs 14 residues. From germline, CDR1 is LNHDA and CDR2 SQIVND (reference sequence).

In nucleotides, the CDR3 is TGCAGCGTTGTTATGGTTACCGGGGGCGGCTACACCTTC. Its translation: CSVVMVTGGGYTF. The rearrangement links TRBV29-1 to TRBJ1-2, with D possibly matching TRBD1 (6 bases). This CDR3 has 13 residues. V was shortened by 4 bases and J by 8 bases, with 17 bases between the two germline ends. The V gene's germline CDR1 is SQVTM and CDR2 ANQGSEA. Based on the CDR3 plus reference TRBV29-1 and TRBJ1-2, the full variable domain is SAVISQKPSRDICQRGTSLTIQCQVDSQVTMMFWYRQQPGQSLTLIATANQGSEATYESGFVIDKFPISRPNLTFSTLTVSNMSPEDSSIYLCSVVMVTGGGYTFGSGTRLTVV.

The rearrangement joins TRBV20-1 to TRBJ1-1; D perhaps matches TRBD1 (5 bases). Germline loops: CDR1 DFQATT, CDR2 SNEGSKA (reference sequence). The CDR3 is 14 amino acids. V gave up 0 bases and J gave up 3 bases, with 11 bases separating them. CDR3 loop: CSAREGAQDTEAFF. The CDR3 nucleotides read TGCAGTGCTAGAGAAGGGGCACAAGACACTGAAGCTTTCTTT.

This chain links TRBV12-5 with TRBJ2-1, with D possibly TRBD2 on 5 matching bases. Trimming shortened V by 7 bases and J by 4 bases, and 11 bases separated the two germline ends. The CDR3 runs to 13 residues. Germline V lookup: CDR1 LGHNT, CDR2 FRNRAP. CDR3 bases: TGTGCTAGTGTCTGGGGAGAGTACAATGAGCAGTTCTTC. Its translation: CASVWGEYNEQFF.

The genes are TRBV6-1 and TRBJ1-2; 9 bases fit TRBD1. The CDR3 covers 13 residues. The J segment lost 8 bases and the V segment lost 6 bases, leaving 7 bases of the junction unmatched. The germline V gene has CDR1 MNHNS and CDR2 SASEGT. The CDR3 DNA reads TGTGCCAGCAGCGCCCGGGACAGGGACGGCTACACCTTC. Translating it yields CASSARDRDGYTF.

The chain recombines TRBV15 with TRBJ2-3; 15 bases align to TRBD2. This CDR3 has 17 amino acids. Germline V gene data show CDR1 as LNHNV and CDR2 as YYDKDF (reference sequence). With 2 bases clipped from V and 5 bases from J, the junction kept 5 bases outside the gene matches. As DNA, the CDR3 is TGTGCCACCAGCAGACCACAGGGACTAGCGGGGGGAGATACGCAGTATTTT. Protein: CATSRPQGLAGGDTQYF.

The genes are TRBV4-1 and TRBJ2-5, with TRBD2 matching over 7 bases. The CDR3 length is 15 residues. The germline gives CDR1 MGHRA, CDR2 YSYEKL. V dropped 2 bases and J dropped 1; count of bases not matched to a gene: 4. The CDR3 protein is CASSQLLATQETQYF. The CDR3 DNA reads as TGCGCCAGCAGCCAACTACTAGCGACCCAAGAGACCCAGTACTTC.

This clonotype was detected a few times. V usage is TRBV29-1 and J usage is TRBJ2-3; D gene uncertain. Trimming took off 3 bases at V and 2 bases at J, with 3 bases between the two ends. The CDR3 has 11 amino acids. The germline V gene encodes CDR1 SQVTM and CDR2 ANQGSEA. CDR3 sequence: CSVDVTDTQYF. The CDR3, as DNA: TGCAGCGTTGATGTCACAGATACGCAGTATTTT.

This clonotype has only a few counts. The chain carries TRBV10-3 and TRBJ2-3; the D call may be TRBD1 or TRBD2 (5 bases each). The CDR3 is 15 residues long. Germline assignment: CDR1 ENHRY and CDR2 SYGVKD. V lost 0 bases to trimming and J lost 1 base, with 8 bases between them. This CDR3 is CAISESGGGTDTQYF. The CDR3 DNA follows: TGTGCCATCAGTGAGTCTGGGGGTGGCACAGATACGCAGTATTTT.

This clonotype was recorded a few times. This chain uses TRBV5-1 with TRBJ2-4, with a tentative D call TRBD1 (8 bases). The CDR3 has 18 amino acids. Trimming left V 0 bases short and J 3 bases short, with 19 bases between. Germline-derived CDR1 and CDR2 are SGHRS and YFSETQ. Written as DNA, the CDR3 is TGCGCCAGCAGCTTGGTTCCGGACAGGGAGGGGGACAAAAACATTCAGTACTTC. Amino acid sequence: CASSLVPDREGDKNIQYF.

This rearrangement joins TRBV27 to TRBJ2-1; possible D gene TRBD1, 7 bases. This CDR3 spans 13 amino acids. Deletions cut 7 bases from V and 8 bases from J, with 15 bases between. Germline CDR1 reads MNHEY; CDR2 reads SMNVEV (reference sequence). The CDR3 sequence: CASTGGGLDEQFF. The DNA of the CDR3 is TGTGCCAGCACAGGGGGAGGTTTAGATGAGCAGTTCTTC.

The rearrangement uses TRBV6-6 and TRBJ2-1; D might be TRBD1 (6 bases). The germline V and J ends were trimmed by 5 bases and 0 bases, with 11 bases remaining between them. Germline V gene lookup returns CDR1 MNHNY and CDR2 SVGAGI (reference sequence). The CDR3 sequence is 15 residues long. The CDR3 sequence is CASSPPGHSYNEQFF. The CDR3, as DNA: TGTGCCAGCAGTCCACCGGGACACTCCTACAATGAGCAGTTCTTC.

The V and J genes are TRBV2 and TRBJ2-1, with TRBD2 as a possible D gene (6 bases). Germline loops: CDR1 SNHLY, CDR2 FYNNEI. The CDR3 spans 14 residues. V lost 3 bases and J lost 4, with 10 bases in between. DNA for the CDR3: TGTGCCAGCAGTGAGGACGGGACTTACAATGAGCAGTTCTTC. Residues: CASSEDGTYNEQFF.

As DNA, the CDR3 is TGTGCCAGCAGCCCGGAAGACAGGGTGGTGGACAATGAGCAGTTCTTC. Residues: CASSPEDRVVDNEQFF. The chain carries TRBV3-1 and TRBJ2-1, with 7 bases identical to TRBD1. The ends lost 4 bases at V and 5 bases at J; junction bases unmatched: 11. This CDR3 spans 16 amino acids. Germline V gene sequence: CDR1 LGHDT, CDR2 YNNKEL (reference sequence).

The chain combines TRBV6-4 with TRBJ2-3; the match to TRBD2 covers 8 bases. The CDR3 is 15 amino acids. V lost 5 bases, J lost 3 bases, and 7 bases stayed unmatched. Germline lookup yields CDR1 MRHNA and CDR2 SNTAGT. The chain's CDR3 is CASSFSAGATDTQYF. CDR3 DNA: TGTGCCAGCAGTTTTTCAGCGGGAGCGACAGATACGCAGTATTTT.

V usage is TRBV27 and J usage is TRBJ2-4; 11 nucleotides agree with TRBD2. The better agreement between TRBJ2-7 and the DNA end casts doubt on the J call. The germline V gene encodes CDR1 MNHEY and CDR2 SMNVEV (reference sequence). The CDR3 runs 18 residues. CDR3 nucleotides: TGTGCCAGCAGTTTATTGAAGTCGGGAACTAGCGGGAGATCCGAGCAGTACTTC. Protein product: CASSLLKSGTSGRSEQYF.